One sample yielded the 19 T cell receptor beta chains listed below, sequenced in a study of T cell responses to AZD1222 COVID-19 vaccine. Method: immunoSEQ multiplex PCR; TCRdb's copy keeps in-frame clones and lacks some. The top ten hold approximately 20% of the sample, which has 53,000 or so clones, around 85% seen once. Sequenced material: peripheral blood, taken on day 0 of MenACWY control vaccination. These receptors came from an adult in good health.

The chain recombines TRBV19 with TRBJ2-1; the D gene is possibly TRBD1 (6 bases). Germline V gene sequence: CDR1 LNHDA, CDR2 SQIVND (reference sequence). Deletions cut 5 bases from V and 6 bases from J, with 23 bases between. This CDR3 has 17 residues. The chain's CDR3 is CASSWGHRRSEGNEQFF. CDR3 bases: TGTGCCAGTAGTTGGGGACACCGGCGGTCGGAAGGCAATGAGCAGTTCTTC.

This clone was seen only a few times. CDR3 region: CASTVRGRASTGELFF. DNA for the CDR3: TGTGCCAGCACGGTTCGCGGGAGGGCCAGCACCGGGGAGCTGTTTTTT. The chain combines TRBV2 with TRBJ2-2; 9 bases are shared with TRBD2. J lost 4 bases, V lost 7 bases, and 10 bases had no gene match. This CDR3 contains 16 residues. The germline gives CDR1 SNHLY, CDR2 FYNNEI. Using reference TRBV2 and TRBJ2-2 for the parts outside the CDR3, the full variable domain is EPEVTQTPSHQVTQMGQEVILRCVPISNHLYFYWYRQILGQKVEFLVSFYNNEISEKSEIFDDQFSVERPDGSNFTLKIRSTKLEDSAMYFCASTVRGRASTGELFFGEGSRLTVL.

The chain carries TRBV6-5 and TRBJ1-4, with D possibly TRBD1 on 5 matching bases. The CDR3 length is 15 residues. V dropped 6 bases and J dropped 7 bases, with 18 bases sitting between them. CDR1 is MNHEY, CDR2 SVGAGI, per germline. CDR3 bases: TGTGCCAGCAGACCCGAGGGGTCGTCTGGTGAAAAACTGTTTTTT. It yields the protein CASRPEGSSGEKLFF.

The gene calls are TRBV18 and TRBJ2-7, with 7 bases matching TRBD1. Germline V gene sequence: CDR1 KGHSH, CDR2 LQKENI. The ends lost 6 bases at V and 2 bases at J; junction bases unmatched: 7. CDR3 length: 14 amino acids. The CDR3 coding sequence is TGTGCCAGCTCGGCCGGGACAGCTGCCTACGAGCAGTACTTC. This codes for CASSAGTAAYEQYF. Supplemented by reference TRBV18 and TRBJ2-7, the full variable domain reads NAGVMQNPRHLVRRRGQEARLRCSPMKGHSHVYWYRQLPEEGLKFMVYLQKENIIDESGMPKERFSAEFPKEGPSILRIQQVVRGDSAAYFCASSAGTAAYEQYFGPGTRLTVT.

V is TRBV7-9 and J is TRBJ2-7; 8 bases are shared with TRBD1. This CDR3 spans 14 amino acids. V shed 5 bases and J 1 base; nucleotides not matched to a gene: 4. Germline V CDR1 and CDR2: SEHNR, FQNEAQ (reference sequence). CDR3 DNA: TGTGCCAGCAGCGGCCGGGACAGGTCCTACGAGCAGTACTTC. Translation: CASSGRDRSYEQYF.

This chain links TRBV7-9 with TRBJ2-3, with TRBD1 identical over 9 bases. Germline CDR1 reads SEHNR; CDR2 reads FQNEAQ (reference sequence). The J segment lost 6 bases and the V segment lost 5 bases, leaving 6 bases of the junction unmatched. The CDR3 is made up of 14 amino acids. CDR3 amino acids: CASSPGTGTDTQYF. The CDR3 DNA sequence: TGTGCCAGCAGCCCCGGGACAGGGACCGATACGCAGTATTTT.

The J gene is TRBJ2-1, the V gene TRBV27; TRBD2 matches at 14 bases. V dropped 5 bases and J dropped 9; count of bases not matched to a gene: 6. Germline V gene data show CDR1 as MNHEY and CDR2 as SMNVEV (reference sequence). This CDR3 spans 15 amino acids. Written as DNA, the CDR3 is TGTGCCAGCAGTGTCACGGGACTAGCGGGAGCTGAGCAGTTCTTC. Translated: CASSVTGLAGAEQFF.

This chain joins TRBV7-2 and TRBJ1-1, with D uncertain. Trimming pared 1 base from V and 1 base from J, leaving 4 bases between. Germline V CDR1 and CDR2: SGHTA, FQGNSA. The CDR3 has 13 amino acids. The CDR3 DNA reads TGTGCCAGCAGCTTAGGTAGGAACACTGAAGCTTTCTTT. Protein: CASSLGRNTEAFF.

The chain couples TRBV7-2 to TRBJ2-2; D tentatively reads TRBD1 or TRBD2 (5 bases each). The length of the CDR3 is 16 residues. Trimming pared 5 bases from V and 0 bases from J, leaving 13 bases between. Per the germline V gene, CDR1 is SGHTA and CDR2 is FQGNSA. CDR3 sequence reads: CASSPSGTANTGELFF. The CDR3 region has the DNA TGTGCCAGCAGCCCCTCCGGGACGGCGAACACCGGGGAGCTGTTTTTT.

This clone was seen only once. In nucleotides, the CDR3 is TGTGCCAGCAGCTTAGATGGCGGGAGGGCAGAGACCCAGTACTTC. It translates to CASSLDGGRAETQYF. V is TRBV11-2 and J is TRBJ2-5; 9 bases match TRBD2. Looked up from germline, CDR1 is SGHAT and CDR2 is FQNNGV. The J segment lost 4 bases and the V segment lost 0 bases, leaving 3 bases of the junction unmatched. This CDR3 is built from 15 residues.

This clone was observed a handful of times. The rearrangement uses TRBV28 and TRBJ1-2; D ambiguous. The CDR3 length is 17 residues. Germline CDR1 is MDHEN and CDR2 is SYDVKM. V dropped 3 bases and J dropped 11 bases, with 28 bases sitting between them. The CDR3, as DNA: TGTGCCAGCAGTTTCCGACAAGACCCCCGACGAGGTGGGGTATACACCTTC. This translates into CASSFRQDPRRGGVYTF.

The chain recombines TRBV29-1 with TRBJ2-7; 8 nucleotides align to TRBD1. CDR3 size: 13 residues. V shed 3 bases, J shed 4 bases, and the junction held 5 bases outside the gene matches. Germline V gene lookup returns CDR1 SQVTM and CDR2 ANQGSEA. CDR3 region: CSVETGQGYEQYF. The CDR3 nucleotides read TGCAGCGTTGAGACAGGACAGGGTTACGAGCAGTACTTC.

The V gene is TRBV5-4, the J gene TRBJ2-5, with TRBD1 identical over 9 bases. Germline CDR1 is SGHNT and CDR2 is YYREEE (reference sequence). Trimming at V came to 6 bases and at J to 3 bases, leaving 3 bases not matched to a gene. CDR3 length equals 13 residues. CDR3 sequence (DNA): TGTGCCAGCACCTGGACAGGGGAAGAGACCCAGTACTTC. Amino acids: CASTWTGEETQYF. Filled out from reference TRBV5-4 and TRBJ2-5, the complete variable domain reads ETGVTQSPTHLIKTRGQQVTLRCSSQSGHNTVSWYQQALGQGPQFIFQYYREEENGRGNFPPRFSGLQFPNYSSELNVNALELDDSALYLCASTWTGEETQYFGPGTRLLVL.

The chain carries TRBV12-3 or TRBV12-4 and TRBJ1-5; D unclear. V was trimmed by 3 bases and J by 5 bases, leaving 8 bases between them. The CDR3 has 13 residues. The CDR3 DNA reads as TGTGCCAGCAGTTTTACGGAGGATCAGCCCCAGCATTTT. Translation gives CASSFTEDQPQHF.

The V gene is TRBV5-1, the J gene TRBJ2-2, with a tentative D call TRBD2 (7 bases). Trimming removed 0 bases from V and 6 bases from J, with 12 bases in between. CDR3 length: 15 residues. Germline-derived CDR1 and CDR2 are SGHRS and YFSETQ. The CDR3 reads CASSLAGGEAGELFF. The CDR3 coding sequence is TGCGCCAGCAGCTTGGCGGGGGGCGAAGCCGGGGAGCTGTTTTTT.

This clone was seen only once. J is TRBJ2-5 and V is TRBV18; 7 nucleotides align to TRBD1. CDR3 length: 15 amino acids. Germline CDR1 is KGHSH and CDR2 is LQKENI. Trimming at V came to 3 bases and at J to 4 bases, leaving 8 bases not matched to a gene. The CDR3 coding sequence is TGTGCCAGCTCACCTGGGACAGCCCGGGGAGAGACCCAGTACTTC. Protein: CASSPGTARGETQYF.

The V call is TRBV9, the J call TRBJ1-6; a possible D gene is TRBD1 (5 bases). Germline CDR1 and CDR2: SGDLS and YYNGEE. CDR3 size: 14 residues. With 0 bases removed from V and 5 bases from J, the gap between germline ends came to 6 bases. CDR3 bases: TGTGCCAGCAGCGTAGACAGGCATAATTCACCCCTCCACTTT. Translation: CASSVDRHNSPLHF.

V gene TRBV7-9 combines with J gene TRBJ2-5, with 12 nucleotides matching TRBD2. Germline V gene sequence: CDR1 SEHNR, CDR2 FQNEAQ (reference sequence). The length of the CDR3 is 17 residues. Trimming cost V 5 bases and J 1 base; bases outside gene matches: 8. CDR3 bases: TGTGCCAGCAGCCCCGAATCTAGCGGGAGGGTCCAAGAGACCCAGTACTTC. Translating gives CASSPESSGRVQETQYF.

CDR3 region: CSVRTGQGEQFF. Here the CDR3 DNA reads TGCAGCGTTAGGACAGGGCAGGGTGAGCAGTTCTTC. The chain employs TRBV29-1 and TRBJ2-1; 8 nucleotides align to TRBD1. CDR3 length: 12 amino acids. In germline, CDR1 is SQVTM, CDR2 ANQGSEA. The V gene end was trimmed by 5 bases and the J gene end by 9 bases; junction bases not matched to a gene: 6.